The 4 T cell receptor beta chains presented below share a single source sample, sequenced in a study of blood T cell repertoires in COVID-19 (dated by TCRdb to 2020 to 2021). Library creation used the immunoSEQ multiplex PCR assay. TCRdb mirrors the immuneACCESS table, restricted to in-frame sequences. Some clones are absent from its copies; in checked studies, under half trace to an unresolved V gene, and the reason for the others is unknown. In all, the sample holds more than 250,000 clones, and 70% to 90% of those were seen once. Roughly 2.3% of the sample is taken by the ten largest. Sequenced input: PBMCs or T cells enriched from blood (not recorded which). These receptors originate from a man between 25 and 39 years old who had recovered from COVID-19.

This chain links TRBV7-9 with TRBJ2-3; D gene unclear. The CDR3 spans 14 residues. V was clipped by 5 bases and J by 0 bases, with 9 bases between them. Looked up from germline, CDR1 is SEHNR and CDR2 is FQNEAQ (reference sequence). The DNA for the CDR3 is TGTGCCAGCAGCCTAACGACAAGCACAGATACGCAGTATTTT. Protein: CASSLTTSTDTQYF.

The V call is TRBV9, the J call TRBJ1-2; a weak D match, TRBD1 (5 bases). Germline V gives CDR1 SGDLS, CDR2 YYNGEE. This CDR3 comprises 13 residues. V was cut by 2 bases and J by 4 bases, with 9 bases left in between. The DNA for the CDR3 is TGTGCCAGCAGCGTCAGGGACTCCTATGGCTACACCTTC. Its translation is CASSVRDSYGYTF.

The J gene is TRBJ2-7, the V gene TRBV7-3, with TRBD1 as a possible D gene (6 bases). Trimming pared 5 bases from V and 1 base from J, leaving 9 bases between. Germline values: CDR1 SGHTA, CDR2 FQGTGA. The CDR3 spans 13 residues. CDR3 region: CASSPGQSYEQYF. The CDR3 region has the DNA TGTGCCAGCAGCCCCGGACAGTCCTACGAGCAGTACTTC.

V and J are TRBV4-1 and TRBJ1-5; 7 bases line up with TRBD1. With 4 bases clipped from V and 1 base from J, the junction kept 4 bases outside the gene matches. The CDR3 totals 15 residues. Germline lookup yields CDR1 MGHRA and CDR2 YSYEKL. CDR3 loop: CASSPTGLSNQPQHF. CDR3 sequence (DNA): TGCGCCAGCAGCCCGACAGGGCTGAGCAATCAGCCCCAGCATTTT.